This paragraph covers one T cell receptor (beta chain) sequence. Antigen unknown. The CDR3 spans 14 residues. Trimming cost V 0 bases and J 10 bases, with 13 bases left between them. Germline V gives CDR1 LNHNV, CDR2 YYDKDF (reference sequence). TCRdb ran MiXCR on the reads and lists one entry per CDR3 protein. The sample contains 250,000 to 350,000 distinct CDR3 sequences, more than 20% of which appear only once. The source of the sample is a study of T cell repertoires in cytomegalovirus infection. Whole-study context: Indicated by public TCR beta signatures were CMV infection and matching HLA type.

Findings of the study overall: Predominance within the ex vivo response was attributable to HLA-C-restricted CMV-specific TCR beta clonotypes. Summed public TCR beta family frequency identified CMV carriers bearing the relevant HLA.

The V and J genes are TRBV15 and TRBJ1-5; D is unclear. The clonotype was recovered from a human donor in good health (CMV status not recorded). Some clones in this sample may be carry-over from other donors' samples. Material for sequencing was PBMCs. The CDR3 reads CATSRDKGWNPQHF. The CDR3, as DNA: TGTGCCACCAGCAGAGATAAAGGGTGGAACCCCCAGCATTTT.